Sequencing of this TCR beta chain was carried out in a study of cytomegalovirus exposure and HLA in healthy donors. A multiplex PCR was run with 60 Vbeta primers and 13 Jbeta primers. The protocol was immunoSEQ multiplex PCR, while the TCRdb copy is restricted to in-frame clones and leaves out a portion. The repertoire holds 95,000 to 150,000 clones, with approximately 72% as singletons. Looked up from germline, CDR1 is MDHEN and CDR2 is SYDVKM. V was clipped by 6 bases and J by 4 bases, with 21 bases between them. The CDR3 is 16 amino acids. The V and J genes are TRBV28 and TRBJ2-5, with a tentative D call TRBD1 (6 bases). The receptor's source is a man aged 18 to 29 in good health and CMV-seronegative. The sample taken for sequencing was PBMCs. CDR3 loop: CASRSTRTASSETQYF. The CDR3 nucleotides are TGTGCCAGCAGATCAACCCGGACAGCGTCGTCAGAGACCCAGTACTTC.